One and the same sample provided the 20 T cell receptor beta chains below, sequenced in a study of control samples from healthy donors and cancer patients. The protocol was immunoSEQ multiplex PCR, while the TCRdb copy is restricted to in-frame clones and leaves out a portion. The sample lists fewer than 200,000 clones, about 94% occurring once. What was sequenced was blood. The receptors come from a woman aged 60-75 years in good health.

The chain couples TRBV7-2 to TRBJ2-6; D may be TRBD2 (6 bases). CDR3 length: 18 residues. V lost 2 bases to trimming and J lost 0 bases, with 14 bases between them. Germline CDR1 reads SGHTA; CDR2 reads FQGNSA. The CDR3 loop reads CASSLRVAESSGANVLTF. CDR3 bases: TGTGCCAGCAGCTTAAGGGTAGCGGAGAGCTCTGGGGCCAACGTCCTGACTTTC.

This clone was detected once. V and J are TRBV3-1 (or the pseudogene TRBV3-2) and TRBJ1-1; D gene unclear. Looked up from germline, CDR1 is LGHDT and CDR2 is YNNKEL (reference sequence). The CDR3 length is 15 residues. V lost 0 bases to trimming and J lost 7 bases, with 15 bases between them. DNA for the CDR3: TGTGCCAGCAGCCAAGAGGGGAGAACGAGGGTTGAAGCTTTCTTT. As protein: CASSQEGRTRVEAFF.

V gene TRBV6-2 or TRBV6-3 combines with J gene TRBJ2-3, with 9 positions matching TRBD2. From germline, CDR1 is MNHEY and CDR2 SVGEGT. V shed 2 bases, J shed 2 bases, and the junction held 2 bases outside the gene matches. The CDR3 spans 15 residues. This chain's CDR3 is CASSYGGLATDTQYF. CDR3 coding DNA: TGTGCCAGCAGTTACGGGGGACTAGCCACAGATACGCAGTATTTT.

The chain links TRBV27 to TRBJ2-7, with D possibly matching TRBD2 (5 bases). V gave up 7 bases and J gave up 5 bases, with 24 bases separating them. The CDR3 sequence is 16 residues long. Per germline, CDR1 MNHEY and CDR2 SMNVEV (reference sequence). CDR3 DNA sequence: TGTGCCAGCAAAGGGTCGGGCTCCCCTGAGGAGGACGAGCAGTACTTC. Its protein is CASKGSGSPEEDEQYF.

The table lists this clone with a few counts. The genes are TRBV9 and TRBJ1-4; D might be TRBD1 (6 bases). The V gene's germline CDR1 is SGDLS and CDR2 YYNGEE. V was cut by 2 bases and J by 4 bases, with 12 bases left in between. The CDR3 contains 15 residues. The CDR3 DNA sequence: TGTGCCAGCAGCGTTCGACAGGAGCTTAATGAAAAACTGTTTTTT. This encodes CASSVRQELNEKLFF.

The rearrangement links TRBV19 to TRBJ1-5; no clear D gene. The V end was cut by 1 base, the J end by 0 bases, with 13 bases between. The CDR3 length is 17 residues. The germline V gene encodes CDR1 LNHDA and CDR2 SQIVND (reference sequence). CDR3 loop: CASSIGQVTYSNQPQHF. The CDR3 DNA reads TGTGCCAGTAGTATAGGGCAGGTAACTTATAGCAATCAGCCCCAGCATTTT.

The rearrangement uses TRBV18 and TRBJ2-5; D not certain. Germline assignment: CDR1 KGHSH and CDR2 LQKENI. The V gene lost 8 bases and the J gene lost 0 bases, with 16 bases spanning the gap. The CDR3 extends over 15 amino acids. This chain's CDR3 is CASETSSSNQETQYF. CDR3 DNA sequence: TGTGCCAGCGAAACCAGTTCGAGTAACCAAGAGACCCAGTACTTC.

CDR3 in DNA: TGTGCCAGCAGCCAAGTGGCAGAAGTTCAGCCCCAGCATTTT. Amino acids: CASSQVAEVQPQHF. V is TRBV3-1 (or the pseudogene TRBV3-2) and J is TRBJ1-5; D gene unclear. This CDR3 has 14 amino acids. Germline values: CDR1 LGHDT, CDR2 YNNKEL (reference sequence). Between the trimmed V and J ends, which lost 1 base and 6 bases, there was a span of 10 bases.

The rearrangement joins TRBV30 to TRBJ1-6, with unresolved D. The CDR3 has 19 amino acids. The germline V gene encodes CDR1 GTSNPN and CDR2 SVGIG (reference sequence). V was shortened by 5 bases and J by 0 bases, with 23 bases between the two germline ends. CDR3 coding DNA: TGTGCCTGGTCGAGGGTCTCGGGTGTGGCCAGCTCCTATAATTCACCCCTCCACTTT. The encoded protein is CAWSRVSGVASSYNSPLHF.

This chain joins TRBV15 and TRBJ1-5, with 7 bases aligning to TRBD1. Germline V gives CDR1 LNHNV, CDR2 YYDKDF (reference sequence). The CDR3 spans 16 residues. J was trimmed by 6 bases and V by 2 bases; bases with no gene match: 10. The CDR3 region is CATSRLRQGVSQPQHF. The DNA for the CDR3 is TGTGCCACCAGCAGATTAAGACAGGGTGTTTCTCAGCCCCAGCATTTT.

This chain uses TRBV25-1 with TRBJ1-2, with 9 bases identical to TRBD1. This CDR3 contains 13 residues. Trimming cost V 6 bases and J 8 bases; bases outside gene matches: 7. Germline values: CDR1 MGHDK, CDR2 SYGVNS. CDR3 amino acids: CASRTQGAEGYTF. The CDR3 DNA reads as TGTGCCAGCAGGACACAGGGGGCTGAGGGCTACACCTTC.

In DNA form, the CDR3 reads TGTGCCAGCAGCCAAGATCTTGGGACAGAAAACACTGAAGCTTTCTTT. Its protein is CASSQDLGTENTEAFF. V gene TRBV3-1 (or the pseudogene TRBV3-2) combines with J gene TRBJ1-1; the match to TRBD1 covers 7 bases. Looked up from germline, CDR1 is LGHDT and CDR2 is YNNKEL (reference sequence). J was trimmed by 2 bases and V by 0 bases; bases with no gene match: 6. The CDR3 has 16 residues.

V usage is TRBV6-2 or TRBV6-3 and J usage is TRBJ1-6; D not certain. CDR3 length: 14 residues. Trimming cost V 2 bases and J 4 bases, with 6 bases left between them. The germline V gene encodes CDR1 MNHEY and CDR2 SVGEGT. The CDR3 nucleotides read TGTGCCAGCAGTTACGGGCAATATAATTCACCCCTCCACTTT. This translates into CASSYGQYNSPLHF.

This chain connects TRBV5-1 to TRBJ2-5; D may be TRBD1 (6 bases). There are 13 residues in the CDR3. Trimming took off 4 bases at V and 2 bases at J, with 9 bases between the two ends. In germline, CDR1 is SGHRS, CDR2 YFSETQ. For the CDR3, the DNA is TGCGCCAGCAGCCTCCAGGGGCAAGAGACCCAGTACTTC. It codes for CASSLQGQETQYF. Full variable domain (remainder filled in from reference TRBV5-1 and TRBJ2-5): KAGVTQTPRYLIKTRGQQVTLSCSPISGHRSVSWYQQTPGQGLQFLFEYFSETQRNKGNFPGRFSGRQFSNSRSEMNVSTLELGDSALYLCASSLQGQETQYFGPGTRLLVL.

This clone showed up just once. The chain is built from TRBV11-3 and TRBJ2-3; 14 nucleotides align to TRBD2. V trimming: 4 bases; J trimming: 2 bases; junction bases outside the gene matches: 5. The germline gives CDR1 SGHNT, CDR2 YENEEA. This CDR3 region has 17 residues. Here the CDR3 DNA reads TGTGCCAGCAGCTCCGGGACTAGCGGGGGTTTCACAGATACGCAGTATTTT. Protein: CASSSGTSGGFTDTQYF.

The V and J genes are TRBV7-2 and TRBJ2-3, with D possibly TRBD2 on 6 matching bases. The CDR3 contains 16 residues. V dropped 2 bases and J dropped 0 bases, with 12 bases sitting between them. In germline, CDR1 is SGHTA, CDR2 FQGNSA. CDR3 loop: CASSLIGDFSTDTQYF. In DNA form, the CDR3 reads TGTGCCAGCAGCTTAATTGGGGACTTTAGCACAGATACGCAGTATTTT.

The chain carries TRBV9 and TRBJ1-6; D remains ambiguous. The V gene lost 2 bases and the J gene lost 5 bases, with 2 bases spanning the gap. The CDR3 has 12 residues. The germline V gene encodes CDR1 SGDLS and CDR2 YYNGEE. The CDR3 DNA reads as TGTGCCAGCAGCGTGAATAATTCACCCCTCCACTTT. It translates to CASSVNNSPLHF.

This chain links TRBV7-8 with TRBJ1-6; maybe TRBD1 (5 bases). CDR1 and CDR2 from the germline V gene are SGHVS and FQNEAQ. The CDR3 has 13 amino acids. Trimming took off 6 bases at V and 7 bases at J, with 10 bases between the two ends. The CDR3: CASSPGGNSPLHF. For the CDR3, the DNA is TGTGCCAGCAGTCCGGGGGGGAATTCACCCCTCCACTTT.

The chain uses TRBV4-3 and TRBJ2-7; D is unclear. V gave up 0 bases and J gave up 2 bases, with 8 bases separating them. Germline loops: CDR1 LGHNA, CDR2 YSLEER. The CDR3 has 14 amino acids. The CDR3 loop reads CASSQEPGTYEQYF. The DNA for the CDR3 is TGCGCCAGCAGCCAAGAGCCAGGAACCTACGAGCAGTACTTC.

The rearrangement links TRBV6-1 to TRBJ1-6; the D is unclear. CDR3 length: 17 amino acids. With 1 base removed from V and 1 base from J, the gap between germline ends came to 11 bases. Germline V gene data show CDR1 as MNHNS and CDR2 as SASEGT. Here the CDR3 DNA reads TGTGCCAGCAGTGAAGGGAGGGAAGGTTCCTATAATTCACCCCTCCACTTT. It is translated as CASSEGREGSYNSPLHF.